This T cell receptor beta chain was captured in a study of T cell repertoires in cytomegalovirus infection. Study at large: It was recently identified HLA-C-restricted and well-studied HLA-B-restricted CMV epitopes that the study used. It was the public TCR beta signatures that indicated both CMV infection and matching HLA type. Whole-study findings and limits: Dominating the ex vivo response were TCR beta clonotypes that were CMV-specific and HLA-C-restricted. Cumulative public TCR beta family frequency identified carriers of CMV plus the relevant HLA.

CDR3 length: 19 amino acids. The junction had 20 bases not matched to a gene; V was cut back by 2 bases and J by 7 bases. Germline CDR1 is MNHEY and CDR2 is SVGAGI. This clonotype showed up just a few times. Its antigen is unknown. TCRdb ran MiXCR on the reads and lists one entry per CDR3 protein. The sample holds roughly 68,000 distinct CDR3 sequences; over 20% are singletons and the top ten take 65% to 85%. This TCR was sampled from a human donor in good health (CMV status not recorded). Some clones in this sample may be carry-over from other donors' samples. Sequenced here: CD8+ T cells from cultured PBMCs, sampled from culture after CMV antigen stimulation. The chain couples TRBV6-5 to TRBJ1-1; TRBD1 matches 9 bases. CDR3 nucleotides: TGTGCCAGCAGTTACCCCGTAACACAGGGGGCTCGGGTTGCCAATGAAGCTTTCTTT. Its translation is CASSYPVTQGARVANEAFF.